This entry lists 20 T cell receptor beta chains sequenced from one sample in a study of OX40 agonist ivuxolimab in advanced cancers. The assay was immunoSEQ multiplex PCR, and TCRdb's table has in-frame clones only and misses some. The sample holds more than 50,000 clones; 84% are singletons and the top ten take 25% to 35%. The sequences come from CD4+ or CD8+ T cells sorted from blood, collected in a trial of the OX40 agonist ivuxolimab. All receptors derive from an adult with an advanced solid tumor such as melanoma, head and neck, liver or kidney cancer.

The chain combines TRBV30 with TRBJ1-4; the D is unclear. The V gene's germline CDR1 is GTSNPN and CDR2 SVGIG (reference sequence). The CDR3 is 13 amino acids. The V end lost 0 bases, the J end lost 8 bases, and 10 bases lay between the germline ends. Written as DNA, the CDR3 is TGTGCCTGGAGTGTACGTCGGGAAGAAAAACTGTTTTTT. This sequence encodes CAWSVRREEKLFF.

The table lists this clone with a few counts. V and J are TRBV7-8 and TRBJ1-2, with 7 bases lining up with TRBD1. The V segment lost 1 base and the J segment 2 bases; nucleotides outside the gene matches: 4. Germline V gene data show CDR1 as SGHVS and CDR2 as FQNEAQ. The CDR3 consists of 15 residues. In nucleotides, the CDR3 is TGTGCCAGCAGCTTAGTGGGACAGAGGAACTATGGCTACACCTTC. It encodes CASSLVGQRNYGYTF.

V and J are TRBV9 and TRBJ2-1; TRBD1 might be the D (6 bases). Germline CDR1 reads SGDLS; CDR2 reads YYNGEE. This CDR3 is built from 15 residues. V was clipped by 4 bases and J by 5 bases, with 16 bases between them. The CDR3 is CASSTFSGQNNEQFF. The DNA of the CDR3 is TGTGCCAGCAGCACATTCTCCGGACAGAACAATGAGCAGTTCTTC.

The rearrangement joins TRBV19 to TRBJ2-2; D is perhaps TRBD1 or TRBD2 (5 bases each). This CDR3 has 16 amino acids. V gave up 1 base and J gave up 6 bases, with 15 bases separating them. Per the germline V gene, CDR1 is LNHDA and CDR2 is SQIVND (reference sequence). The CDR3 DNA reads TGTGCCAGTAGTATAGCCGGACGGGGCCGACCCGGGGAGCTGTTTTTT. Translation gives CASSIAGRGRPGELFF.

V gene TRBV4-1 combines with J gene TRBJ1-1, with D unresolved. V was pared by 1 base and J by 0 bases, with 9 bases between. The CDR3 spans 15 residues. Germline V gene lookup returns CDR1 MGHRA and CDR2 YSYEKL. CDR3 nucleotides: TGCGCCAGCAGCCAAGCGAGAGGACTGAACACTGAAGCTTTCTTT. Protein product: CASSQARGLNTEAFF.

CDR3 DNA: TGTGCCAGCAGCCCCGCCGATTTAGCCGGAGATTCACCCCTCCACTTT. It is translated as CASSPADLAGDSPLHF. The J gene is TRBJ1-6, the V gene TRBV14, with D unclear. The germline V and J ends were trimmed by 4 bases and 8 bases, with 18 bases remaining between them. The CDR3 contains 16 residues. Germline assignment: CDR1 SGHDN and CDR2 FVKESK.

The rearrangement uses TRBV7-2 and TRBJ2-5; tentatively, D is TRBD1 (6 bases). CDR1 is SGHTA, CDR2 FQGNSA, per germline. The length of the CDR3 is 13 residues. Deletions cut 5 bases from V and 5 bases from J, with 12 bases between. DNA of the CDR3: TGTGCCAGCAGCCCCAACAGGGACGAGACCCAGTACTTC. Protein sequence: CASSPNRDETQYF.

This clone occurred a few times. The rearrangement joins TRBV7-9 to TRBJ1-1; D may be TRBD1 (6 bases). CDR1 and CDR2 (germline): SEHNR, FQNEAQ (reference sequence). Trimming removed 0 bases from V and 4 bases from J, with 9 bases in between. CDR3 length: 14 residues. CDR3 nucleotides: TGTGCCAGCAGCTTAGCGTTAGGGGGCACTGAAGCTTTCTTT. This codes for CASSLALGGTEAFF.

V is TRBV7-2 and J is TRBJ2-7, with D perhaps TRBD2 (7 bases). Germline CDR1 and CDR2: SGHTA and FQGNSA. This CDR3 spans 14 amino acids. The V gene lost 2 bases and the J gene lost 3 bases, with 11 bases spanning the gap. The CDR3 DNA is TGTGCCAGCAGCTTAAGGGGGGGAGTCTACGAGCAGTACTTC. Its translation: CASSLRGGVYEQYF.

V and J are TRBV30 and TRBJ2-7, with TRBD2 matching 7 bases. The CDR3 runs to 12 residues. Germline values: CDR1 GTSNPN, CDR2 SVGIG (reference sequence). J gave up 2 bases and V 5 bases, and 3 bases lay outside the gene matches. Written as DNA, the CDR3 is TGTGCCTGGGGGAGGGAACCCTACGAGCAGTACTTC. Its protein is CAWGREPYEQYF.

The chain carries TRBV9 and TRBJ1-1; 10 positions match TRBD1. Looked up from germline, CDR1 is SGDLS and CDR2 is YYNGEE. The CDR3 totals 16 residues. V gave up 0 bases and J gave up 1 base; unmatched junction bases: 3. The CDR3 is CASSVEGQGPNTEAFF. DNA for the CDR3: TGTGCCAGCAGCGTAGAGGGACAGGGGCCGAACACTGAAGCTTTCTTT.

The chain employs TRBV5-1 and TRBJ2-3; 9 bases align to TRBD1. The trim removed 2 bases at V and 4 bases at J, leaving 8 bases unmatched. The CDR3 consists of 16 residues. The germline V gene encodes CDR1 SGHRS and CDR2 YFSETQ. The CDR3 DNA follows: TGCGCCAGCAGCTTCACCTACAGGGGGCAGTCAGATACGCAGTATTTT. It specifies CASSFTYRGQSDTQYF. The complete variable domain, with remaining parts taken from reference TRBV5-1 and TRBJ2-3, reads KAGVTQTPRYLIKTRGQQVTLSCSPISGHRSVSWYQQTPGQGLQFLFEYFSETQRNKGNFPGRFSGRQFSNSRSEMNVSTLELGDSALYLCASSFTYRGQSDTQYFGPGTRLTVL.

The chain employs TRBV18 and TRBJ2-2; D may be TRBD2 (6 bases). Looked up from germline, CDR1 is KGHSH and CDR2 is LQKENI. Trimming stripped 2 bases from V and 0 bases from J, with 7 bases between. The CDR3 extends over 15 amino acids. CDR3 protein: CASSPSGANTGELFF. The DNA for the CDR3 is TGTGCCAGCTCACCATCGGGGGCGAACACCGGGGAGCTGTTTTTT.

The V gene is TRBV19, the J gene TRBJ2-3; tentative D call: TRBD1 (6 bases). Trimming stripped 5 bases from V and 1 base from J, with 16 bases between. The CDR3 totals 16 residues. Germline V CDR1 and CDR2: LNHDA, SQIVND (reference sequence). The DNA for the CDR3 is TGTGCCAGTAGTCCTAACAGGGTGGATGGCACAGATACGCAGTATTTT. Translating it yields CASSPNRVDGTDTQYF.

This chain uses TRBV5-5 with TRBJ2-1; 12 nucleotides agree with TRBD2. The CDR3 extends over 16 amino acids. Per germline, CDR1 SGHKS and CDR2 YYEKEE (reference sequence). The J segment lost 8 bases and the V segment lost 0 bases, leaving 6 bases of the junction unmatched. CDR3 sequence (DNA): TGTGCCAGCAGCTTGGAAGCTAGCGGGAGGGCCGATGAGCAGTTCTTC. Its protein product is CASSLEASGRADEQFF.

This chain joins TRBV6-4 and TRBJ1-2; D is possibly TRBD1 (6 bases). Germline-derived CDR1 and CDR2 are MRHNA and SNTAGT. The CDR3 is 15 amino acids. V lost 6 bases and J lost 3, with 17 bases in between. The CDR3 nucleotides are TGTGCCAGCAGACGCAACAGGGACTCTGACTATGGCTACACCTTC. The encoded protein is CASRRNRDSDYGYTF.

The chain recombines TRBV30 with TRBJ1-6; D is possibly TRBD1 (5 bases). V lost 2 bases, J lost 1 base, and 6 bases lay in between. Germline CDR1 and CDR2: GTSNPN and SVGIG (reference sequence). The CDR3 covers 14 residues. The DNA of the CDR3 is TGTGCCTGGAGTAAGGGGTCCTATAATTCACCCCTCCACTTT. Amino acids: CAWSKGSYNSPLHF. The full variable domain, completed using reference TRBV30 and TRBJ1-6, is SQTIHQWPATLVQPVGSPLSLECTVEGTSNPNLYWYRQAAGRGLQLLFYSVGIGQISSEVPQNLSASRPQDRQFILSSKKLLLSDSGFYLCAWSKGSYNSPLHFGNGTRLTVT.

The chain is built from TRBV12-5 and TRBJ2-7, with D maybe TRBD1 (6 bases). The CDR3 covers 17 residues. CDR1 and CDR2 (germline): LGHNT, FRNRAP. The V end lost 2 bases, the J end lost 5 bases, and 22 bases lay between the germline ends. Written as DNA, the CDR3 is TGTGCTAGTGGTTTGCCTCAGGGGAGCAGATTACCCAACGAGCAGTACTTC. It encodes CASGLPQGSRLPNEQYF.

This chain uses TRBV7-8 with TRBJ2-7, with TRBD1 as a possible D gene (5 bases). The germline V gene encodes CDR1 SGHVS and CDR2 FQNEAQ. Trimming removed 4 bases from V and 1 base from J, with 20 bases in between. This CDR3 has 17 residues. DNA for the CDR3: TGTGCCAGCAGCTCCAGGGCTGGGGTGGGTTTTTCCTACGAGCAGTACTTC. Protein product: CASSSRAGVGFSYEQYF.

The V and J genes are TRBV18 and TRBJ1-5; unclear D gene. There are 13 residues in the CDR3. CDR1 and CDR2 (germline): KGHSH, LQKENI. Trimming took off 3 bases at V and 3 bases at J, with 6 bases between the two ends. CDR3 DNA: TGTGCCAGCTCACCGGCAGACAATCAGCCCCAGCATTTT. Protein sequence: CASSPADNQPQHF.